Listed here are 17 T cell receptor beta chains from one sample, sequenced in a study of T cell responses to AZD1222 COVID-19 vaccine. Libraries were prepared by immunoSEQ multiplex PCR; TCRdb keeps only in-frame clonotypes and omits some of them. The table has roughly 91,000 clones, roughly nine tenths seen once; the top ten hold about 3%. Sequenced here: peripheral blood, sampled on day 0 of AZD1222 vaccination. These receptors originate from an adult in good health.

The chain recombines TRBV10-3 with TRBJ2-5; weak D call: TRBD2 (7 bases). Germline CDR1 and CDR2: ENHRY and SYGVKD. The CDR3 extends over 15 amino acids. Between the trimmed V and J ends, which lost 3 bases and 1 base, there was a span of 12 bases. The CDR3 reads CAISDQGGVQETQYF. In DNA form, the CDR3 reads TGTGCCATCAGTGACCAAGGGGGGGTCCAAGAGACCCAGTACTTC.

The V gene is TRBV23-1, the J gene TRBJ2-3; perhaps TRBD2 as D (6 bases). TRBV23-1 counts as an open reading frame of uncertain function. Between the trimmed V and J ends, which lost 0 bases and 4 bases, there was a span of 17 bases. The CDR3 has 17 residues. CDR3 DNA sequence: TGCGCCAGCAGTCAATCGAGGAGGGAAAAGCGTGCAGATACGCAGTATTTT. As protein: CASSQSRREKRADTQYF.

The V call is TRBV5-1, the J call TRBJ1-4; D gene uncertain. The CDR3 is 15 residues long. V was cut by 1 base and J by 4 bases, with 11 bases left in between. Per germline, CDR1 SGHRS and CDR2 YFSETQ. CDR3 residues: CASSLIPDLNEKLFF. DNA of the CDR3: TGCGCCAGCAGCTTGATCCCGGACCTTAATGAAAAACTGTTTTTT.

This chain uses TRBV3-1 (or the pseudogene TRBV3-2) with TRBJ1-1; D call uncertain. Germline V lookup: CDR1 LGHDT, CDR2 YNNKEL (reference sequence). The V gene lost 3 bases and the J gene lost 1 base, with 15 bases spanning the gap. The CDR3 is made up of 16 amino acids. The CDR3 loop reads CASSHGLGSQNTEAFF. The DNA for the CDR3 is TGTGCCAGCAGCCACGGGTTGGGCAGTCAGAACACTGAAGCTTTCTTT.

The chain combines TRBV5-1 with TRBJ2-1; possible D gene TRBD1, 6 bases. Trimming removed 6 bases at V and 9 bases at J, with 19 bases between. The length of the CDR3 is 14 residues. Germline values: CDR1 SGHRS, CDR2 YFSETQ. The chain's CDR3 is CASTWGQGLSEQFF. The CDR3 DNA reads as TGCGCCAGCACTTGGGGGCAGGGGTTATCTGAGCAGTTCTTC.

The chain carries TRBV5-6 and TRBJ1-1; weak D call: TRBD1 (6 bases). V lost 4 bases and J 0 bases, leaving 19 bases between the germline ends. CDR1 and CDR2 from the germline V gene are SGHDT and YYEEEE. This CDR3 spans 17 amino acids. In DNA form, the CDR3 reads TGTGCCAGCAGCCCGGCCGGCCAGGGGTGGATGAACACTGAAGCTTTCTTT. Translation gives CASSPAGQGWMNTEAFF.

CDR3 DNA sequence: TGTGCCAGCAGCTTTTTAACTGAAGCTTTCTTT. Its protein product is CASSFLTEAFF. The rearrangement links TRBV5-5 to TRBJ1-1; D not certain. Per the germline V gene, CDR1 is SGHKS and CDR2 is YYEKEE (reference sequence). Trimming cost V 2 bases and J 5 bases, with 4 bases left between them. The CDR3 runs 11 residues. Full variable domain (missing parts from reference TRBV5-5 and TRBJ1-1): DAGVTQSPTHLIKTRGQQVTLRCSPISGHKSVSWYQQVLGQGPQFIFQYYEKEERGRGNFPDRFSARQFPNYSSELNVNALLLGDSALYLCASSFLTEAFFGQGTRLTVV.

This clone was seen a single time. The chain has TRBV7-8 and TRBJ1-6, with D perhaps matching TRBD1 (5 bases). CDR3 length: 13 amino acids. CDR1 is SGHVS and CDR2 is FQNEAQ in the germline V gene. V shed 3 bases and J shed 10 bases, with 10 bases lying between them. For the CDR3, the DNA is TGTGCCAGCAGCTTGGATCAGGGCTCACCCCTCCACTTT. It codes for CASSLDQGSPLHF.

Note on this clone: The junction differs from germline at one of its ends, possibly a read error. The rearrangement joins TRBV2 to TRBJ2-1; TRBD1 matches at 8 bases. This CDR3 spans 15 amino acids. Germline V lookup: CDR1 SNHLY, CDR2 FYNNEI. CDR3 sequence (DNA): TGTGCCAGCAGGGAAGGACAGGGAGATTACAATGAGCAGTTCTTC. This codes for CASREGQGDYNEQFF.

This chain links TRBV19 with TRBJ2-7; D assignment may be TRBD1 or TRBD2 (6 bases each). This CDR3 comprises 14 residues. Germline values: CDR1 LNHDA, CDR2 SQIVND (reference sequence). V lost 10 bases to trimming and J lost 2 bases, with 18 bases between them. Here the CDR3 reads CATARGSGAYEQYF. CDR3 DNA sequence: TGTGCCACCGCAAGGGGGTCGGGGGCCTACGAGCAGTACTTC.

The chain combines TRBV11-2 with TRBJ2-7, with 7 bases fitting TRBD1. The germline gives CDR1 SGHAT, CDR2 FQNNGV. The CDR3 runs to 14 residues. Unmatched junction bases numbered 10, after V lost 4 bases and J lost 7 bases. CDR3 amino acids: CASSSGTEILEQYF. Written as DNA, the CDR3 is TGTGCCAGCAGCTCCGGGACAGAGATCCTAGAGCAGTACTTC.

The chain carries TRBV3-1 (or the pseudogene TRBV3-2) and TRBJ1-1; TRBD1 matches 11 bases. V shed 0 bases, J shed 4 bases, and the junction held 4 bases outside the gene matches. The length of the CDR3 is 16 residues. CDR1 and CDR2 (germline): LGHDT, YNNKEL (reference sequence). CDR3: CASSQEWGQGGTEAFF. The CDR3 DNA reads TGTGCCAGCAGCCAAGAATGGGGACAGGGGGGCACTGAAGCTTTCTTT.

The chain is built from TRBV5-5 and TRBJ1-5, with D tentatively TRBD1 (5 bases). Germline V gives CDR1 SGHKS, CDR2 YYEKEE (reference sequence). The CDR3 is 15 residues long. Trimming shortened V by 0 bases and J by 6 bases, and 13 bases separated the two germline ends. The CDR3 region is CASSLGTGRSQPQHF. The DNA of the CDR3 is TGTGCCAGCAGCTTGGGTACAGGACGCAGTCAGCCCCAGCATTTT.

V usage is TRBV28 and J usage is TRBJ1-6, with 7 bases matching TRBD1. V lost 0 bases to trimming and J lost 15 bases; unmatched junction nucleotides: 11. Germline loops: CDR1 MDHEN, CDR2 SYDVKM. The CDR3 length is 15 residues. CDR3 amino acids: CASSLWVPGGLDLHF. The CDR3 nucleotides are TGTGCCAGCAGTTTATGGGTGCCAGGGGGTCTGGACCTCCACTTT.

The chain carries TRBV13 and TRBJ2-2; 10 bases align to TRBD2. The CDR3 extends over 14 amino acids. Germline-derived CDR1 and CDR2 are PRHDT and FYEKMQ (reference sequence). J was trimmed by 8 bases and V by 6 bases; bases with no gene match: 6. The CDR3 sequence: CASSLSAGGGELFF. CDR3 in DNA: TGTGCCAGCAGTTTATCAGCGGGAGGGGGGGAGCTGTTTTTT.

This rearrangement joins TRBV6-5 to TRBJ1-5, with 8 bases that match TRBD1. Germline V gene sequence: CDR1 MNHEY, CDR2 SVGAGI. The ends lost 5 bases at V and 4 bases at J; junction bases unmatched: 1. The length of the CDR3 is 13 residues. CDR3 residues: CASSRQGNQPQHF. CDR3 in DNA: TGTGCCAGCAGTAGACAGGGGAATCAGCCCCAGCATTTT.

This clone was found once. The chain combines TRBV7-9 with TRBJ1-1; the D is unclear. CDR3 length: 12 amino acids. The V end was cut by 0 bases, the J end by 7 bases, with 6 bases between. Germline V CDR1 and CDR2: SEHNR, FQNEAQ (reference sequence). This chain's CDR3 is CASSLAIGEAFF. DNA of the CDR3: TGTGCCAGCAGCTTAGCGATCGGTGAAGCTTTCTTT. The whole variable domain, remainder taken from reference TRBV7-9 and TRBJ1-1, is DTGVSQNPRHKITKRGQNVTFRCDPISEHNRLYWYRQTLGQGPEFLTYFQNEAQLEKSRLLSDRFSAERPKGSFSTLEIQRTEQGDSAMYLCASSLAIGEAFFGQGTRLTVV.